This T cell receptor (beta chain) was captured in a study of cytomegalovirus exposure and HLA in healthy donors. Study-wide results and caveats: Later analysis identified a missense DCLRE1C variant that was linked to TCR beta V- and J-gene trimming.

Primers for the PCR totalled 60 Vbeta and 13 Jbeta. The assay was immunoSEQ multiplex PCR, and TCRdb's table has in-frame clones only and misses some. The sample consists of under 200,000 clones, around 83% of them appearing once. To note about this clone: Its antigen is not known.

V lost 4 bases, J lost 5 bases, and 6 bases lay in between. The CDR3 has 11 amino acids. Per the germline V gene, CDR1 is SQVTM and CDR2 is ANQGSEA. The sequenced sample was PBMCs. The chain recombines TRBV29-1 with TRBJ2-1; unclear D gene. The TCR originated in a man in his fifties in good health and CMV-seropositive. The CDR3 loop reads CSVARDNEQFF. DNA of the CDR3: TGCAGCGTTGCTCGGGACAATGAGCAGTTCTTC.